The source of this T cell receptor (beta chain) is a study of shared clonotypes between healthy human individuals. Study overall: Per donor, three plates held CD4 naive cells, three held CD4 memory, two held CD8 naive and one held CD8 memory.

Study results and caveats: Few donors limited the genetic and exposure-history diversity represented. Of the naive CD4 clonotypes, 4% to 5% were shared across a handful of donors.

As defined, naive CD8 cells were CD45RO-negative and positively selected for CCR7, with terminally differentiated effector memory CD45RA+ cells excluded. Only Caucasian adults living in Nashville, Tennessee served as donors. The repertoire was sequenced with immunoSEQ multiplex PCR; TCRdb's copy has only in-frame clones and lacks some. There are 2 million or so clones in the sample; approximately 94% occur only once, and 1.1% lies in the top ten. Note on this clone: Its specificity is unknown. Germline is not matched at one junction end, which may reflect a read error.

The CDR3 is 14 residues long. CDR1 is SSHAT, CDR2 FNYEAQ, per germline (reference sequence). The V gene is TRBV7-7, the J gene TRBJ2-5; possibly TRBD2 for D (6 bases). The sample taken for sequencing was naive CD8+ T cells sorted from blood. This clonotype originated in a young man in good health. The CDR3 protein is CASSPMRGQETQYF. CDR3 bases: TGTGCTAGCAGCCCCATGCGGGGACAAGAGACCCAGTACTTC.